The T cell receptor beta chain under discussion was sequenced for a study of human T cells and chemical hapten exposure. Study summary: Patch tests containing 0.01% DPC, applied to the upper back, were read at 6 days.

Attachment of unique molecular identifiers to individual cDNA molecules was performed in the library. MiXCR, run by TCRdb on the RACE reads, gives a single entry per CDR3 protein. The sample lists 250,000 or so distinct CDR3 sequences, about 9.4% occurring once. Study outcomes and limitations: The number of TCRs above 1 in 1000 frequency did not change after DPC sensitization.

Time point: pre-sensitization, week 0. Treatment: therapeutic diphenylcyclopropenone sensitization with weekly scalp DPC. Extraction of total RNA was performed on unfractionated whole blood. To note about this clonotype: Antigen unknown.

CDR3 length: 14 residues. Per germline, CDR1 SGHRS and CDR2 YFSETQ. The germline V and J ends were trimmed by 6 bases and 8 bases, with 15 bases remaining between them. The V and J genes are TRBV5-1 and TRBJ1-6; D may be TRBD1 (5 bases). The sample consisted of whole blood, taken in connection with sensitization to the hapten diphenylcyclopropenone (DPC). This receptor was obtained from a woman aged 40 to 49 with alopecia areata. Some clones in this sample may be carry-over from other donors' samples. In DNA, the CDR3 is TGCGCCAGCAAGTTTTCGGGGGTCGATTCACCCCTCCACTTT. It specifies CASKFSGVDSPLHF.